Each of the 30 T cell receptor beta chains below was sequenced from the same sample in a study of T cell changes during pregnancy in multiple sclerosis. The protocol was immunoSEQ multiplex PCR, while the TCRdb copy is restricted to in-frame clones and leaves out a portion. The data show roughly 80,000 clones, under 95% seen once. The input for sequencing was peripheral blood, taken before pregnancy. These receptor sequences come from a female donor with multiple sclerosis, enrolled in a pregnancy study.

The rearrangement links TRBV15 to TRBJ1-2; D unclear. V lost 0 bases and J lost 2, with 7 bases in between. Looked up from germline, CDR1 is LNHNV and CDR2 is YYDKDF (reference sequence). The CDR3 covers 14 residues. Here the CDR3 reads CATSRDTENYGYTF. CDR3 DNA: TGTGCCACCAGCAGAGACACAGAGAACTATGGCTACACCTTC. The full variable domain, completed using reference TRBV15 and TRBJ1-2, is DAMVIQNPRYQVTQFGKPVTLSCSQTLNHNVMYWYQQKSSQAPKLLFHYYDKDFNNEADTPDNFQSRRPNTSFCFLDIRSPGLGDTAMYLCATSRDTENYGYTFGSGTRLTVV.

V and J are TRBV5-1 and TRBJ2-1, with a possible D match to TRBD1 (5 bases). This CDR3 spans 14 amino acids. V was clipped by 7 bases and J by 0 bases, with 11 bases between them. Germline CDR1 SGHRS, CDR2 YFSETQ. The CDR3 DNA sequence: TGCGCCAGCGGGCAGGGCCCCTCCTACAATGAGCAGTTCTTC. Translated, it gives CASGQGPSYNEQFF.

The rearrangement uses TRBV19 and TRBJ1-1; 10 bases are shared with TRBD1. The germline V gene encodes CDR1 LNHDA and CDR2 SQIVND (reference sequence). Germline trimming cut 7 bases from V and 4 bases from J; bases unmatched to any gene: 12. The CDR3 runs to 16 residues. CDR3: CASTNRDRGSLTEAFF. In DNA, the CDR3 is TGTGCCAGTACTAACCGGGACAGGGGTTCCCTCACTGAAGCTTTCTTT. The full variable domain, rest sourced from reference TRBV19 and TRBJ1-1, is DGGITQSPKYLFRKEGQNVTLSCEQNLNHDAMYWYRQDPGQGLRLIYYSQIVNDFQKGDIAEGYSVSREKKESFPLTVTSAQKNPTAFYLCASTNRDRGSLTEAFFGQGTRLTVV.

The genes are TRBV28 and TRBJ2-2, with 9 bases fitting TRBD1. Trimming at V came to 6 bases and at J to 3 bases, leaving 8 bases not matched to a gene. The CDR3 spans 16 residues. From germline, CDR1 is MDHEN and CDR2 SYDVKM. The CDR3 spells CASRSPGQGYTGELFF. CDR3 coding DNA: TGTGCCAGCAGGTCCCCAGGACAGGGGTACACCGGGGAGCTGTTTTTT.

CDR3 sequence reads: CASSSGAGGVTGELFF. In DNA form, the CDR3 reads TGCGCCAGCAGCTCCGGGGCAGGGGGCGTCACCGGGGAGCTGTTTTTT. The chain joins TRBV5-1 to TRBJ2-2, with 8 bases aligning to TRBD1. Per germline, CDR1 SGHRS and CDR2 YFSETQ. This CDR3 contains 16 residues. J lost 4 bases, V lost 3 bases, and 8 bases had no gene match.

The chain couples TRBV13 to TRBJ1-1; D call uncertain. The CDR3 runs to 16 residues. Germline V gene sequence: CDR1 PRHDT, CDR2 FYEKMQ (reference sequence). The germline V and J ends were trimmed by 5 bases and 0 bases, with 16 bases remaining between them. The CDR3 here is CASSPLIGLMNTEAFF. DNA for the CDR3: TGTGCCAGCAGCCCTCTTATCGGACTTATGAACACTGAAGCTTTCTTT.

This clone was recorded only once. V and J are TRBV7-2 and TRBJ2-1, with 10 bases matching TRBD1. The germline V gene encodes CDR1 SGHTA and CDR2 FQGNSA. The CDR3 spans 16 residues. Trimming cost V 0 bases and J 8 bases; bases outside gene matches: 7. CDR3 sequence (DNA): TGTGCCAGCAGCTTAGCGGGGACAGGGGCGGGGGATGAGCAGTTCTTC. Its protein product is CASSLAGTGAGDEQFF.

V gene TRBV2 combines with J gene TRBJ2-3; D unclear. The CDR3 covers 15 residues. Germline CDR1 SNHLY, CDR2 FYNNEI. Deletions cut 1 base from V and 0 bases from J, with 8 bases between. This CDR3 is CASSEGVASTDTQYF. The CDR3 region has the DNA TGTGCCAGCAGTGAAGGAGTAGCTAGCACAGATACGCAGTATTTT.

The chain has TRBV6-1 and TRBJ2-7, with 10 bases that match TRBD1. V lost 3 bases to trimming and J lost 3 bases; unmatched junction nucleotides: 5. CDR1 MNHNS and CDR2 SASEGT come from the germline V gene. The CDR3 runs 15 residues. CDR3 loop: CASSEEGTGVYEQYF. In DNA, the CDR3 is TGTGCCAGCAGTGAGGAGGGGACAGGGGTCTACGAGCAGTACTTC.

The genes are TRBV29-1 and TRBJ2-5; 13 bases align to TRBD2. Trimming took 8 bases from V and 5 from J; bases not matched to a gene: 5. This CDR3 is built from 13 residues. Germline-derived CDR1 and CDR2 are SQVTM and ANQGSEA. CDR3 amino acids: CSSGLAGVETQYF. The CDR3 bases are TGCAGCAGTGGACTAGCGGGAGTTGAGACCCAGTACTTC.

A single count supports this clone. V gene TRBV30 combines with J gene TRBJ2-1; 7 nucleotides align to TRBD1. Germline values: CDR1 GTSNPN, CDR2 SVGIG (reference sequence). The CDR3 totals 11 residues. V shed 5 bases, J shed 14 bases, and the junction held 9 bases outside the gene matches. The CDR3 region has the DNA TGTGCCTGGCGAGACAGGGAATTAAAGTTCTTC. Translating it yields CAWRDRELKFF.

This clone was recorded a few times. The chain joins TRBV6-4 to TRBJ2-1; 7 nucleotides align to TRBD1. This CDR3 is built from 14 residues. The ends lost 0 bases at V and 9 bases at J; junction bases unmatched: 5. Germline loops: CDR1 MRHNA, CDR2 SNTAGT. CDR3 amino acids: CASSDSQGTSEQFF. The CDR3 coding sequence is TGTGCCAGCAGTGACTCACAGGGGACGAGTGAGCAGTTCTTC.

The CDR3 DNA follows: TGCGCCAGCAGCCAATACCCGCCCGGGACAGGGGCCTACGAGCAGTACTTC. Amino acid sequence: CASSQYPPGTGAYEQYF. The chain uses TRBV4-3 and TRBJ2-7; TRBD1 agrees at 10 bases. V lost 2 bases to trimming and J lost 2 bases; unmatched junction nucleotides: 9. The CDR3 is made up of 17 amino acids. From germline, CDR1 is LGHNA and CDR2 YSLEER.

This rearrangement joins TRBV30 to TRBJ2-5; perhaps TRBD1 as D (5 bases). The germline V gene encodes CDR1 GTSNPN and CDR2 SVGIG (reference sequence). CDR3 length: 16 amino acids. Trimming took off 3 bases at V and 4 bases at J, with 21 bases between the two ends. The CDR3 region is CAWSVLGLSARETQYF. DNA for the CDR3: TGTGCCTGGAGCGTGTTGGGGCTCTCGGCACGAGAGACCCAGTACTTC.

The chain links TRBV6-1 to TRBJ1-2; 7 bases map to TRBD1. CDR1 is MNHNS and CDR2 is SASEGT in the germline V gene. The CDR3 is 15 residues long. Trimming removed 6 bases from V and 1 base from J; junction bases left unmatched: 8. CDR3 sequence: CASSVTGIFNYGYTF. In DNA, the CDR3 is TGTGCCAGCAGCGTGACAGGGATCTTTAACTATGGCTACACCTTC.

The V and J genes are TRBV27 and TRBJ2-2; D might be TRBD2 (6 bases). V was pared by 6 bases and J by 4 bases, with 21 bases between. Germline loops: CDR1 MNHEY, CDR2 SMNVEV (reference sequence). The CDR3 totals 17 residues. The CDR3 DNA reads TGTGCCAGCAGCCAGTCCAGGTTCGCGGGAATCACCGGGGAGCTGTTTTTT. Translation: CASSQSRFAGITGELFF.

The gene calls are TRBV28 and TRBJ2-7, with D perhaps TRBD2 (5 bases). The CDR3 runs 14 residues. The germline V gene has CDR1 MDHEN and CDR2 SYDVKM. V was cut by 2 bases and J by 5 bases, with 13 bases left in between. The CDR3 here is CASSLKGRGHEQYF. The CDR3 DNA reads as TGTGCCAGCAGTTTAAAGGGTCGCGGGCACGAGCAGTACTTC.

The V call is TRBV6-1, the J call TRBJ2-1; tentative D call: TRBD2 (5 bases). V was clipped by 1 base and J by 0 bases, with 13 bases between them. This CDR3 contains 17 residues. Germline assignment: CDR1 MNHNS and CDR2 SASEGT. The DNA for the CDR3 is TGTGCCAGCAGTGAAGACGGACTGTTGAGCTCCTACAATGAGCAGTTCTTC. Its protein is CASSEDGLLSSYNEQFF.

V usage is TRBV19 and J usage is TRBJ2-2; D possibly corresponds to TRBD1 (7 bases). The CDR3 contains 16 residues. Germline-derived CDR1 and CDR2 are LNHDA and SQIVND (reference sequence). Between the trimmed V and J ends, which lost 3 bases and 2 bases, there was a span of 13 bases. The CDR3 sequence is CASSIAGTDNTGELFF. The DNA for the CDR3 is TGTGCCAGTAGTATTGCGGGGACAGACAACACCGGGGAGCTGTTTTTT.

CDR3 nucleotides: TGCGCCAGCAGCTTGGCTAGCGGGGCGTGGTCTGGGGCCAACGTCCTGACTTTC. This translates into CASSLASGAWSGANVLTF. This chain uses TRBV5-1 with TRBJ2-6; TRBD2 agrees at 9 bases. The CDR3 runs 18 residues. The V gene end was trimmed by 0 bases and the J gene end by 1 base; junction bases not matched to a gene: 5. Germline V gene data show CDR1 as SGHRS and CDR2 as YFSETQ.

The chain recombines TRBV2 with TRBJ2-5; TRBD1 aligns across 9 bases. Germline lookup yields CDR1 SNHLY and CDR2 FYNNEI. The ends lost 4 bases at V and 1 base at J; junction bases unmatched: 4. The CDR3 is made up of 15 amino acids. CDR3 nucleotide sequence: TGTGCCAGCAGTGCTAAGACAGGGGGCCAAGAGACCCAGTACTTC. It yields the protein CASSAKTGGQETQYF.

The chain combines TRBV2 with TRBJ2-7; 11 positions agree with TRBD2. CDR3 size: 15 residues. Trimming cost V 0 bases and J 4 bases; bases outside gene matches: 2. Germline V gene lookup returns CDR1 SNHLY and CDR2 FYNNEI. The CDR3 DNA follows: TGTGCCAGCAGTGAAGCTACTAGCGGGAGTTACGAGCAGTACTTC. Translated, it gives CASSEATSGSYEQYF.

The chain is built from TRBV30 and TRBJ1-2; D might be TRBD1 (6 bases). Germline V CDR1 and CDR2: GTSNPN, SVGIG (reference sequence). The germline V and J ends were trimmed by 3 bases and 0 bases, with 23 bases remaining between them. This CDR3 has 18 amino acids. This CDR3 is CAWSTPDGTLTPNYGYTF. The CDR3 coding sequence is TGTGCCTGGAGCACCCCCGATGGGACACTGACACCTAACTATGGCTACACCTTC. Full variable domain (remainder filled in from reference TRBV30 and TRBJ1-2): SQTIHQWPATLVQPVGSPLSLECTVEGTSNPNLYWYRQAAGRGLQLLFYSVGIGQISSEVPQNLSASRPQDRQFILSSKKLLLSDSGFYLCAWSTPDGTLTPNYGYTFGSGTRLTVV.

This clone was counted between two and nine times. The chain has TRBV28 and TRBJ2-2; D not certain. This CDR3 spans 13 amino acids. Trimming shortened V by 10 bases and J by 0 bases, and 9 bases separated the two germline ends. Germline CDR1 and CDR2: MDHEN and SYDVKM. CDR3 DNA sequence: TGTGCCATTACAGCTACGAACACCGGGGAGCTGTTTTTT. Its translation: CAITATNTGELFF.

The chain is built from TRBV5-1 and TRBJ2-2; unclear D gene. The CDR3 consists of 12 residues. Germline V lookup: CDR1 SGHRS, CDR2 YFSETQ. Trimming left V 4 bases short and J 5 bases short, with 6 bases between. The CDR3 reads CASSKETGELFF. For the CDR3, the DNA is TGCGCCAGCAGCAAGGAGACCGGGGAGCTGTTTTTT.

This chain connects TRBV27 to TRBJ2-3; 9 nucleotides line up with TRBD2. The germline gives CDR1 MNHEY, CDR2 SMNVEV (reference sequence). V trimming: 6 bases; J trimming: 3 bases; junction bases outside the gene matches: 13. The CDR3 is 17 residues long. CDR3 region: CASRQIPGLAETDTQYF. The CDR3 DNA reads TGTGCCAGCAGACAAATTCCGGGACTAGCAGAGACAGATACGCAGTATTTT.

This chain connects TRBV28 to TRBJ1-5, with D tentatively TRBD1 (6 bases). Trimming took off 3 bases at V and 6 bases at J, with 12 bases between the two ends. The CDR3 sequence is 14 residues long. CDR1 and CDR2 (germline): MDHEN, SYDVKM. The CDR3 DNA reads TGTGCCAGCAGTTTGTTAGGACAGATTCAGCCCCAGCATTTT. This encodes CASSLLGQIQPQHF.

The chain couples TRBV18 to TRBJ2-5; possibly TRBD2 for D (5 bases). The CDR3 is made up of 16 amino acids. Germline V CDR1 and CDR2: KGHSH, LQKENI. Trimming took 0 bases from V and 5 from J, leaving 16 bases between them. CDR3 DNA sequence: TGTGCCAGCTCACCACCGGACCGGGGATCTTTGGAGACCCAGTACTTC. Translated: CASSPPDRGSLETQYF.

The V call is TRBV9, the J call TRBJ2-7; D is possibly TRBD2 (5 bases). Deletions cut 5 bases from V and 0 bases from J, with 18 bases between. This CDR3 comprises 16 residues. Germline CDR1 reads SGDLS; CDR2 reads YYNGEE. Written as DNA, the CDR3 is TGTGCCAGCAGGGCCCCAAGCGGTTTCAGCTCCTACGAGCAGTACTTC. Translating gives CASRAPSGFSSYEQYF.

The gene calls are TRBV7-3 and TRBJ2-1, with 7 bases identical to TRBD2. The CDR3 extends over 16 amino acids. The junction had 14 bases not matched to a gene; V was cut back by 5 bases and J by 7 bases. Germline lookup yields CDR1 SGHTA and CDR2 FQGTGA. CDR3 region: CASSARPGLYGNEQFF. CDR3 nucleotides: TGTGCCAGCAGCGCACGACCGGGACTATACGGGAATGAGCAGTTCTTC.